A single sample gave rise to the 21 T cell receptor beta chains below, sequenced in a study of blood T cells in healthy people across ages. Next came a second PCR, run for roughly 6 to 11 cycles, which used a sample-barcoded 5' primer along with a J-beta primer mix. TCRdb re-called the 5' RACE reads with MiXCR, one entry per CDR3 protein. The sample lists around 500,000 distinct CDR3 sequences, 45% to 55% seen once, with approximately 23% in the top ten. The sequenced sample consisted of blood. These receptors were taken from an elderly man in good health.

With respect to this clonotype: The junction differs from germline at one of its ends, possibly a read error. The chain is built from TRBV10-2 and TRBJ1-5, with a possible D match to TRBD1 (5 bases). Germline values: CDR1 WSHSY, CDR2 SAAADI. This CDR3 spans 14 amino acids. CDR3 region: CTSSESRVGQPQHF. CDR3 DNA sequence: TGCACCAGCAGTGAGTCCAGGGTCGGGCAGCCCCAGCATTTT.

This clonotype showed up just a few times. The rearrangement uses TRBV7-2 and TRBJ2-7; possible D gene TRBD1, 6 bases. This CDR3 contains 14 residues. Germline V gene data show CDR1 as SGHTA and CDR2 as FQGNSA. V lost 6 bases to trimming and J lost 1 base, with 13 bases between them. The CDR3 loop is CASRPNRDSYEQYF. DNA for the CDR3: TGTGCCAGCAGACCTAACAGGGATTCCTACGAGCAGTACTTC.

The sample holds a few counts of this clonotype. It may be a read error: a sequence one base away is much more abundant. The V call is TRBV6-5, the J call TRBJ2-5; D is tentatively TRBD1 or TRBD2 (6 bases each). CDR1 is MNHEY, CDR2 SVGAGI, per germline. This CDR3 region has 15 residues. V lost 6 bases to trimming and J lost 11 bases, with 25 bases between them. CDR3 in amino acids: CASSLKPGALNEQYF. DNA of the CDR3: TGTGCCAGCAGCCTCAAGCCGGGGGCTTTGAATGAGCAGTACTTC.

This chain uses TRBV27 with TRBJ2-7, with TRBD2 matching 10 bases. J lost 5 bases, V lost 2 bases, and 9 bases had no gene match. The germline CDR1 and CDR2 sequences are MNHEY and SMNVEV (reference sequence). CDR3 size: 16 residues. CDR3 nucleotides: TGTGCCAGCAGTTTAGGTCCTAGCGGGGGAGATGACGAGCAGTACTTC. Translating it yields CASSLGPSGGDDEQYF.

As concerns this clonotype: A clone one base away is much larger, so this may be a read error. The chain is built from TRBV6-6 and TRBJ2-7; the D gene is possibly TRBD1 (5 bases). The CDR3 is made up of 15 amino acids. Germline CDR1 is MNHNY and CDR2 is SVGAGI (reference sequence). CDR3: CASSYQGASSYERYF. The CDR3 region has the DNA TGTGCCAGCAGTTACCAAGGGGCCAGCTCCTACGAGCGGTACTTC.

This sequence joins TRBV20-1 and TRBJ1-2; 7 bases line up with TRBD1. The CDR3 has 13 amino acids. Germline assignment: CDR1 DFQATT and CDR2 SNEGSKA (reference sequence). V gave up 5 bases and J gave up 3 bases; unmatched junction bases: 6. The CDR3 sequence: CSAPTGRDYGYTF. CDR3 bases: TGCAGTGCTCCGACAGGGCGCGACTATGGCTACACCTTC.

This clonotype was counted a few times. The DNA for the CDR3 is TGCGCCAGCAGCCAAATGAGTAGCGGGTATAACAATGAGCAGTTCTTC. Translated: CASSQMSSGYNNEQFF. The V gene is TRBV4-3, the J gene TRBJ2-1; 7 nucleotides line up with TRBD2. Germline assignment: CDR1 LGHNA and CDR2 YSLEER. Losses at the gene ends were 2 bases for V and 5 bases for J; bases not matched to a gene: 9. The CDR3 sequence is 16 residues long.

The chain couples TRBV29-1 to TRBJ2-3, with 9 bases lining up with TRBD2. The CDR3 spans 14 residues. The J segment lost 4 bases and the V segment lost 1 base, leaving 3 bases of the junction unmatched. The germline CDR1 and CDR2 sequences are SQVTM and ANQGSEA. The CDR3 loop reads CSVEGGRDADTQYF. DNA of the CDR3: TGCAGCGTTGAAGGCGGGAGGGATGCAGATACGCAGTATTTT.

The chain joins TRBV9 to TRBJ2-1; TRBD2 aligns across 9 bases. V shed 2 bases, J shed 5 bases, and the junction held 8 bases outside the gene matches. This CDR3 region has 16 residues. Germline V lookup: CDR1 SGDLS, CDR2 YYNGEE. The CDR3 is CASSVVMASGDNEQFF. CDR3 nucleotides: TGTGCCAGCAGCGTGGTGATGGCTAGCGGGGACAATGAGCAGTTCTTC.

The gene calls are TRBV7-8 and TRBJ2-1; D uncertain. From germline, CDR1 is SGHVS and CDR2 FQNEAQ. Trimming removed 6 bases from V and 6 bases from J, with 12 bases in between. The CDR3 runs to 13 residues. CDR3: CASSPSFANEQFF. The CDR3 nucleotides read TGTGCCAGCAGTCCAAGTTTTGCCAATGAGCAGTTCTTC. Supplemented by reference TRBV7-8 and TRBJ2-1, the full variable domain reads GAGVSQSPRYKVAKRGQDVALRCDPISGHVSLFWYQQALGQGPEFLTYFQNEAQLDKSGLPSDRFFAERPEGSVSTLKIQRTQQEDSAVYLCASSPSFANEQFFGPGTRLTVL.

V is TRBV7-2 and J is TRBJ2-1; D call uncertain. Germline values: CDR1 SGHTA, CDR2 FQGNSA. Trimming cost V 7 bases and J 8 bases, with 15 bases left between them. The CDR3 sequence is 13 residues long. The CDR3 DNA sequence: TGTGCCAGCACCACCAGGTTTACCGATGAGCAGTTCTTC. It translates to CASTTRFTDEQFF.

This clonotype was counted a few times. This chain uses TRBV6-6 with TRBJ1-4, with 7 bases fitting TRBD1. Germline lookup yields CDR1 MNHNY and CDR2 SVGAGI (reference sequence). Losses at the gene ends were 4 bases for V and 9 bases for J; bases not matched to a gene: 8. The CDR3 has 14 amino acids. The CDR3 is CASSSTGRWKKLFF. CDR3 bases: TGTGCCAGCAGTTCGACAGGGCGATGGAAAAAACTGTTTTTT.

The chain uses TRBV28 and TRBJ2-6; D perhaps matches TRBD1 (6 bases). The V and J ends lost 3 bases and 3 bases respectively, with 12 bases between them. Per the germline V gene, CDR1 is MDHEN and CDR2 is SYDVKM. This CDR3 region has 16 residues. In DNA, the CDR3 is TGTGCCAGCAGTTTGACAGGAAATAATGGGGCCAACGTCCTGACTTTC. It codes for CASSLTGNNGANVLTF.

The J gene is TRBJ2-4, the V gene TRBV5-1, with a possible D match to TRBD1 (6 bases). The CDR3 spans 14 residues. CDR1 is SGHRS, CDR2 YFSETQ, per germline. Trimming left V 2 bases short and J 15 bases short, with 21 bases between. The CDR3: CASSFQTGLDERYF. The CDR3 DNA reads TGCGCCAGCAGCTTCCAGACAGGATTGGACGAGCGGTACTTC.

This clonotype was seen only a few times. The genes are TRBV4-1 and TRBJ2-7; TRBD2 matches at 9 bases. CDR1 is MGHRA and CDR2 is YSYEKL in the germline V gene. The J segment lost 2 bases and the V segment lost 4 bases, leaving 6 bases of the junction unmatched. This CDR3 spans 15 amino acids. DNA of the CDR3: TGCGCCAGCAGCCGACTTGGCGGGGGGGCCTACGAGCAGTACTTC. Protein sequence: CASSRLGGGAYEQYF.

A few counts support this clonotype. In nucleotides, the CDR3 is TGTGCCACCAGCAGAGACCAGCGGCCTGGGGAGAGGTTACAAGAGACCCAGTACTTC. Translation: CATSRDQRPGERLQETQYF. This chain uses TRBV15 with TRBJ2-5; D possibly corresponds to TRBD2 (5 bases). The CDR3 has 19 amino acids. CDR1 is LNHNV, CDR2 YYDKDF, per germline (reference sequence). Trimming removed 0 bases from V and 2 bases from J, with 22 bases in between.

In DNA, the CDR3 is TGCAGTGCTTTTACACCTGGGGGGATGAACACTGAAGCTTTCTTT. Protein: CSAFTPGGMNTEAFF. The chain combines TRBV20-1 with TRBJ1-1; tentatively, D is TRBD1 (5 bases). CDR1 is DFQATT, CDR2 SNEGSKA, per germline (reference sequence). V lost 5 bases and J 0 bases, leaving 16 bases between the germline ends. The CDR3 totals 15 residues.

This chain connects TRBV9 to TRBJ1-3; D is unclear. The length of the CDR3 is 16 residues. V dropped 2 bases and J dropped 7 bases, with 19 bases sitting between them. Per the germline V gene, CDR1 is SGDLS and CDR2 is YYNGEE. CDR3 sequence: CASSVTPQVWENTIYF. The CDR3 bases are TGTGCCAGCAGCGTGACCCCCCAGGTCTGGGAGAACACCATATATTTT.

The CDR3 here is CASSQQGLNTEAFF. CDR3 bases: TGTGCCAGCAGCCAACAGGGGCTAAACACTGAAGCTTTCTTT. The rearrangement links TRBV4-2 to TRBJ1-1, with D maybe TRBD1 (6 bases). The CDR3 is 14 amino acids. CDR1 and CDR2 (germline): LGHNA, YNFKEQ. Deletions cut 2 bases from V and 2 bases from J, with 9 bases between.

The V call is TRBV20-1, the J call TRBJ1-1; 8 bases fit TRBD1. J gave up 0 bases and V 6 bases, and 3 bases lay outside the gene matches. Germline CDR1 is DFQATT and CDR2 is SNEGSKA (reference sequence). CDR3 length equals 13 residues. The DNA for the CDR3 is TGCAGTGCGCCGGGACAGGTGAACACTGAAGCTTTCTTT. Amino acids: CSAPGQVNTEAFF.

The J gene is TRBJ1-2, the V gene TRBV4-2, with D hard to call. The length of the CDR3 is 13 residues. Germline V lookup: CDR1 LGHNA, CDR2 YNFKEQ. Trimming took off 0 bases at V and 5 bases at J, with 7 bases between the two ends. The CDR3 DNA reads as TGTGCCAGCAGCCAAGAAATGGGGTATGGCTACACCTTC. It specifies CASSQEMGYGYTF.